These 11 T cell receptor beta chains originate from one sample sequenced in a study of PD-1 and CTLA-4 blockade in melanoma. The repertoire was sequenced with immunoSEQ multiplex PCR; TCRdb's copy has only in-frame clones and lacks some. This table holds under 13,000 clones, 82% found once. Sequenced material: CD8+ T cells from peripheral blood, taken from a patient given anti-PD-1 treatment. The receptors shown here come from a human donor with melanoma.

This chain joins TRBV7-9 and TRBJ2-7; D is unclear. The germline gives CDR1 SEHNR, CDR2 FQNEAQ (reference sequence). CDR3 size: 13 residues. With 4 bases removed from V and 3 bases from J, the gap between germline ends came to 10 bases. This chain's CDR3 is CASSSLTDYEQYF. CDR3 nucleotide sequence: TGTGCCAGCAGCTCTCTGACGGACTACGAGCAGTACTTC.

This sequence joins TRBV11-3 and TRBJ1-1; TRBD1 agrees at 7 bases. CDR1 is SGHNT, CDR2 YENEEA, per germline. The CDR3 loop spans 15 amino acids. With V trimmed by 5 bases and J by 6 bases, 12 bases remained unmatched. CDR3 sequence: CASSPEGGAFAEAFF. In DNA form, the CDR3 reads TGTGCCAGCAGCCCCGAAGGGGGCGCCTTCGCTGAAGCTTTCTTT.

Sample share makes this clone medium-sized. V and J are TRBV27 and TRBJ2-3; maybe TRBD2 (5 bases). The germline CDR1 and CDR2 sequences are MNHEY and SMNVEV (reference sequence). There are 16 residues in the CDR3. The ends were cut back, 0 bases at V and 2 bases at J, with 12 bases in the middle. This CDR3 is CASSLSERTFTDTQYF. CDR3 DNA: TGTGCCAGCAGTTTATCGGAGCGGACCTTCACAGATACGCAGTATTTT.

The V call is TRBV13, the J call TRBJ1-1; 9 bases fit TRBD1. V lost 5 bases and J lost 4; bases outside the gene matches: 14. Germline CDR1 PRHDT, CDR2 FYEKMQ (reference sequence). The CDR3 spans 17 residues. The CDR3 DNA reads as TGTGCCAGCAGCCTCCCGGGACAGGGTAAGACAGGCACTGAAGCTTTCTTT. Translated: CASSLPGQGKTGTEAFF.

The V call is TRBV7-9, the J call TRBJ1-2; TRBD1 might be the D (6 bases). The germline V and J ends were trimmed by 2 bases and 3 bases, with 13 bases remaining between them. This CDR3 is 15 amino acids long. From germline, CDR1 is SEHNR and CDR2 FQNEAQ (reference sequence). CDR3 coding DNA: TGTGCCAGCAGCTTATATGAACAGGGAGACTATGGCTACACCTTC. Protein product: CASSLYEQGDYGYTF.

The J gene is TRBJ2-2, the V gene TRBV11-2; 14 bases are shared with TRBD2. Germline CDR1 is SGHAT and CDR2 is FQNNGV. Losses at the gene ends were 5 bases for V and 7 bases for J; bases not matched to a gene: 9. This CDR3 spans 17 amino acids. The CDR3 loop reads CASSPTGTSGGVGELFF. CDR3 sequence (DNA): TGTGCCAGCAGCCCAACCGGGACTAGCGGGGGAGTCGGGGAGCTGTTTTTT.

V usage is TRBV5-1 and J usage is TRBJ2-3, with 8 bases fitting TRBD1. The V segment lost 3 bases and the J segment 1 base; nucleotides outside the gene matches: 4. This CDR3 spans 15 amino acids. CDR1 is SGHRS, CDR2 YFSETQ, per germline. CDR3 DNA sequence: TGCGCCAGCAGCTCGGGACAGGACCGCACAGATACGCAGTATTTT. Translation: CASSSGQDRTDTQYF.

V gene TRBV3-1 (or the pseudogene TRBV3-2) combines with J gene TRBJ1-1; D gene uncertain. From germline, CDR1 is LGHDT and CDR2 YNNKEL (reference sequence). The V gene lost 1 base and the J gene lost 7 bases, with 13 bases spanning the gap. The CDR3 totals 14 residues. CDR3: CASSQGLGLNEAFF. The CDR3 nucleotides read TGTGCCAGCAGCCAAGGATTAGGGTTGAATGAAGCTTTCTTT.

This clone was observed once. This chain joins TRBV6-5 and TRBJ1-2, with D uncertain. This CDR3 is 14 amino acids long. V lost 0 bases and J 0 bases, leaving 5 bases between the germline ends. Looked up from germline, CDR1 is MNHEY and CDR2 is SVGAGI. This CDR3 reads CASSYSGANYGYTF. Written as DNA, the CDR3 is TGTGCCAGCAGTTACTCGGGAGCTAACTATGGCTACACCTTC.

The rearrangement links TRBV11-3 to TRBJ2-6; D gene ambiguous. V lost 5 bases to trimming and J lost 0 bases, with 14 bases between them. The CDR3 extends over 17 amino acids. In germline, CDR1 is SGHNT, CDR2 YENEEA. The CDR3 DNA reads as TGTGCCAGCAGCCCTTTAGGTTCCCTCTCTGGGGCCAACGTCCTGACTTTC. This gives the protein CASSPLGSLSGANVLTF.

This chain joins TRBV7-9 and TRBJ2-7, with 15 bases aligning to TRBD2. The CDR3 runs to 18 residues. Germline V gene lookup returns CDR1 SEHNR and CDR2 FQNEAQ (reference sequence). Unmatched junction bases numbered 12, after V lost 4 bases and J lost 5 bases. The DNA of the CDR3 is TGTGCCAGCAGCTCCCGGACTAGCGGGGGGGCTGTTATCCACGAGCAGTACTTC. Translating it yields CASSSRTSGGAVIHEQYF.